Reported below is one T cell receptor (beta chain). The antigen is not known. The data derive from a study of yellow fever vaccine responses in identical twins. General observations from the study: Twins' vaccine T cell response reportedly seemed partly convergent, partly personalized.

The CDR3 runs 14 residues. Germline V gene sequence: CDR1 MGHRA, CDR2 YSYEKL. Trimming removed 3 bases at V and 6 bases at J, with 14 bases between. TCRdb itself ran the RT-PCR reads through MiXCR, one entry per CDR3 protein. The table includes approximately 700 distinct CDR3 sequences, 80% detected once. The V call is TRBV4-1, the J call TRBJ1-2, with unresolved D. Source: T cells from blood (PBMCs), unsorted or a sorted subset (not recorded which), taken before or after yellow fever vaccination (not recorded which). The TCR was taken from a female donor who received the yellow fever vaccine. The CDR3 loop reads CASSHQQSWDGYTF. CDR3 nucleotide sequence: TGCGCCAGCAGCCACCAACAGTCCTGGGATGGCTACACCTTC.